The rows below give T cell receptor beta chains drawn from one sample of a study of blood T cell repertoires in COVID-19. Data came from immunoSEQ multiplex PCR; TCRdb stores just in-frame clones and leaves some out. The repertoire holds a few hundred thousand clones, with approximately 77% as singletons. Material: peripheral blood. The receptor source for this set is a woman in her late teens or twenties with acute or convalescent COVID-19. Both conserved end residues are part of each CDR3. The D gene is left open where the match is weak. Size is omitted from some rows. Given values are once, few, many or a class for expanded clones.

J gene	clone size	V gene	CDR3 length	D gene	CDR3 protein	CDR3 DNA
TRBJ2-1	-	TRBV5-4	15	TRBD2	CASSESGSSYNEQFF	TGTGCCAGCAGCGAAAGCGGGAGCTCCTACAATGAGCAGTTCTTC
TRBJ1-1	-	TRBV7-3	14	-	CASSYQGENTEAFF	TGTGCCAGCAGCTACCAGGGCGAGAACACTGAAGCTTTCTTT
TRBJ2-2	-	TRBV9	16	-	CASSVVQGPNTGELFF	TGTGCCAGCAGCGTAGTACAGGGCCCGAACACCGGGGAGCTGTTTTTT
TRBJ2-7	once	TRBV3-1/TRBV3-2	16	TRBD1	CASSQGWDRASYEQYF	TGTGCCAGCAGCCAAGGATGGGACAGGGCCTCCTACGAGCAGTACTTC
TRBJ2-3	-	TRBV25-1	18	TRBD2	CASSERQQEGRVGDTQYF	TGTGCCAGCAGTGAACGGCAGCAGGAGGGGAGGGTGGGAGATACGCAGTATTTT
TRBJ2-3	-	TRBV18	14	TRBD2	CASSPPGGPDTQYF	TGTGCCAGCTCACCACCGGGAGGGCCAGATACGCAGTATTTT
TRBJ1-2	-	TRBV2	14	TRBD1	CATVRQGPNYGYTF	TGTGCCACCGTCCGACAGGGCCCTAACTATGGCTACACCTTC
TRBJ1-5	-	TRBV11-2	19	-	CASSLSSRREGYSNQPQHF	TGTGCCAGCAGCTTAAGCTCCAGGCGGGAGGGGTATAGCAATCAGCCCCAGCATTTT
TRBJ2-1	-	TRBV12-3/TRBV12-4	13	-	CASSLSLANEQFF	TGTGCCAGCAGTTTGTCGCTAGCGAATGAGCAGTTCTTC
TRBJ2-7	-	TRBV24-1	15	TRBD1	CATSDSGTGNYEQYF	TGTGCCACCAGTGATTCGGGGACAGGGAACTACGAGCAGTACTTC
TRBJ2-5	few	TRBV28	13	-	CASSLLDQETQYF	TGTGCCAGCAGTTTATTAGATCAAGAGACCCAGTACTTC
TRBJ2-3	-	TRBV5-1	15	-	CASSLSHSSTDTQYF	TGCGCCAGCAGCTTGTCACATTCTAGCACAGATACGCAGTATTTT
TRBJ1-2	-	TRBV6-6	15	-	CASSARLVSAYGYTF	TGTGCCAGCAGCGCTAGGTTGGTGTCAGCCTATGGCTACACCTTC
TRBJ1-5	-	TRBV2	14	-	CASSRDTADQPQHF	TGTGCCAGCAGCCGGGACACGGCCGACCAGCCCCAGCATTTT
TRBJ2-7	-	TRBV6-1	16	TRBD1	CASSGTGTGSSYEQYF	TGTGCCAGCAGTGGCACCGGGACAGGGAGCTCCTACGAGCAGTACTTC
TRBJ1-4	-	TRBV3-1/TRBV3-2	17	-	CASSQVGGGLGNEKLFF	TGTGCCAGCAGCCAAGTAGGAGGAGGCTTGGGTAATGAAAAACTGTTTTTT
TRBJ2-2	-	TRBV5-1	16	TRBD2	CASSLGTSGNTGELFF	TGCGCCAGCAGCTTGGGGACTAGCGGTAACACCGGGGAGCTGTTTTTT
TRBJ2-3	-	TRBV7-2	13	-	CASSSPSTDTQYF	TGTGCCAGCAGCTCCCCTAGCACAGATACGCAGTATTTT
TRBJ2-7	-	TRBV18	14	TRBD1	CASSTGDRAYEQYF	TGTGCCAGCTCCACCGGGGACAGGGCCTACGAGCAGTACTTC
TRBJ2-1	-	TRBV7-8	15	TRBD2	CASSSTSGQWNEQFF	TGTGCCAGCAGCTCTACTAGCGGCCAGTGGAATGAGCAGTTCTTC
TRBJ2-1	-	TRBV7-2	15	-	CASSYSSSSYNEQFF	TGTGCCAGCAGCTACTCTAGCAGCTCCTACAATGAGCAGTTCTTC
TRBJ2-7	-	TRBV4-3	15	TRBD1	CASSQDRQGDYEQYF	TGCGCCAGCAGCCAAGATAGACAGGGTGACTACGAGCAGTACTTC
TRBJ2-7	many	TRBV18	13	-	CASSPRAGEEQYF	TGTGCCAGCTCACCCCGGGCAGGGGAGGAGCAGTACTTC